This TCR beta chain is from a study of shared clonotypes between healthy human individuals. Overall study findings and caveats: Memory subsets had estimated richness that was generally smaller than that of naive subsets. Incomplete sequencing of sorted subsets was indicated by rarefaction despite large depth.

On this clone itself: Its target is not known.

V gave up 6 bases and J gave up 8 bases, with 16 bases separating them. This CDR3 region has 13 residues. Germline lookup yields CDR1 MGHDK and CDR2 SYGVNS. CD45RO-negative, CCR7-selected cells formed the naive CD8 fraction, which excluded terminally differentiated effector memory CD45RA+ cells. All the donors were Caucasian adults who lived in Nashville, Tennessee. Measured with immunoSEQ multiplex PCR; TCRdb has only the in-frame clones, and not every one. The sample records more than 2 million clones, about 95% being singletons. The J gene is TRBJ1-2, the V gene TRBV25-1, with D tentatively TRBD1 (6 bases). The receptor's source is a man between 18 and 29 years old in good health. Sequences were obtained from naive CD8+ T cells sorted from blood. The CDR3 loop reads CASRENGGLGYTF. CDR3 nucleotides: TGTGCCAGCAGAGAAAACGGGGGGCTCGGCTACACCTTC.